Shown below are 21 T cell receptor beta chains from a single sample sequenced in a study of shared clonotypes between healthy human individuals. TCRdb's copy holds only in-frame clones and misses some; the assay was immunoSEQ multiplex PCR. The sample gives about 1 million clones, around 76% of which show up once; roughly 1.4% is in the top ten. What was sequenced was memory CD4+ T cells sorted from blood. Subset in this sample: CD45RA-negative fraction. The receptors were gathered from a man aged 18-30 years in good health.

This chain joins TRBV10-1 and TRBJ2-3, with a possible D match to TRBD1 (6 bases). The CDR3 is made up of 14 amino acids. Germline V gene sequence: CDR1 WNHNN, CDR2 SYGVQD (reference sequence). The V and J ends lost 2 bases and 9 bases respectively, with 15 bases between them. CDR3 bases: TGCGCCAGCAGTGAGCGGGGACCCACAGGGACGCAGTATTTT. Protein: CASSERGPTGTQYF.

The chain is built from TRBV30 and TRBJ2-7; D unresolved. V dropped 3 bases and J dropped 3 bases, with 9 bases sitting between them. The CDR3 spans 12 residues. Per germline, CDR1 GTSNPN and CDR2 SVGIG (reference sequence). CDR3 sequence reads: CAWSVLVYEQYF. In DNA, the CDR3 is TGTGCCTGGAGCGTTCTGGTCTACGAGCAGTACTTC.

In DNA, the CDR3 is TGTGCCAGCAGCCCTATAACCCTCGCTGGTAATGAGCAGTTCTTC. Protein sequence: CASSPITLAGNEQFF. The chain has TRBV5-6 and TRBJ2-1; D remains ambiguous. Looked up from germline, CDR1 is SGHDT and CDR2 is YYEEEE. V lost 4 bases and J 7 bases, leaving 18 bases between the germline ends. CDR3 length: 15 amino acids.

This clone showed up just once. The chain uses TRBV4-1 and TRBJ2-2, with TRBD1 identical over 9 bases. V was clipped by 0 bases and J by 0 bases; unmatched bases: 5. CDR1 is MGHRA and CDR2 is YSYEKL in the germline V gene. CDR3 length: 18 residues. CDR3 nucleotide sequence: TGCGCCAGCAGCCAAGAACCTACAGGGGGCCCGAACACCGGGGAGCTGTTTTTT. Translating gives CASSQEPTGGPNTGELFF.

The chain carries TRBV5-6 and TRBJ1-1; tentatively, D is TRBD1 (5 bases). The V end was cut by 4 bases, the J end by 12 bases, with 13 bases between. This CDR3 has 11 residues. CDR1 and CDR2 from the germline V gene are SGHDT and YYEEEE. In nucleotides, the CDR3 is TGTGCCAGCAGCGTGGGACGTAATTCTTTCTTT. Encoded protein: CASSVGRNSFF.

The chain combines TRBV10-3 with TRBJ2-1, with 8 bases fitting TRBD2. The CDR3 consists of 15 residues. The V gene end was trimmed by 3 bases and the J gene end by 2 bases; junction bases not matched to a gene: 3. Germline-derived CDR1 and CDR2 are ENHRY and SYGVKD. The CDR3 coding sequence is TGTGCCATCAGTGACGGTAGCGGGACCTACAATGAGCAGTTCTTC. This translates into CAISDGSGTYNEQFF.

The CDR3: CASSGTQGAGNEQYF. CDR3 DNA sequence: TGTGCCAGCAGCGGAACACAGGGGGCAGGAAACGAGCAGTACTTC. The chain recombines TRBV7-8 with TRBJ2-7, with 9 bases aligning to TRBD1. V was pared by 5 bases and J by 5 bases, with 10 bases of the junction left unmatched. This CDR3 contains 15 residues. CDR1 is SGHVS, CDR2 FQNEAQ, per germline. Filled out from reference TRBV7-8 and TRBJ2-7, the complete variable domain reads GAGVSQSPRYKVAKRGQDVALRCDPISGHVSLFWYQQALGQGPEFLTYFQNEAQLDKSGLPSDRFFAERPEGSVSTLKIQRTQQEDSAVYLCASSGTQGAGNEQYFGPGTRLTVT.

The rearrangement uses TRBV6-6 and TRBJ2-4; TRBD1 aligns across 10 bases. CDR1 and CDR2 (germline): MNHNY, SVGAGI (reference sequence). There are 14 residues in the CDR3. The V gene end was trimmed by 7 bases and the J gene end by 7 bases; junction bases not matched to a gene: 7. The CDR3, as DNA: TGTGCCAGCAATCCGGGACAGGGGTCGAACATTCAGTACTTC. Its translation: CASNPGQGSNIQYF.

This chain uses TRBV6-1 with TRBJ1-3; D call uncertain. Germline V lookup: CDR1 MNHNS, CDR2 SASEGT. V lost 7 bases and J lost 4, with 11 bases in between. This CDR3 has 13 residues. The CDR3: CASTLIGGNTIYF. CDR3 in DNA: TGTGCCAGCACCCTGATCGGAGGAAACACCATATATTTT.

J is TRBJ2-7 and V is TRBV5-1; TRBD1 or TRBD2 may be the D gene (5 bases each). Germline V gene lookup returns CDR1 SGHRS and CDR2 YFSETQ. The CDR3 spans 15 residues. Trimming removed 4 bases from V and 1 base from J, with 15 bases in between. CDR3 in DNA: TGCGCCAGCAGCCACTATACGGGACCATCCTACGAGCAGTACTTC. The encoded protein is CASSHYTGPSYEQYF.

In DNA, the CDR3 is TGTGCCAGTAGTATCCCTGGCTTTCCAAATGAGCAGTTCTTC. The encoded protein is CASSIPGFPNEQFF. The chain has TRBV19 and TRBJ2-1; D remains ambiguous. Trimming pared 3 bases from V and 7 bases from J, leaving 13 bases between. The CDR3 has 14 residues. Germline CDR1 and CDR2: LNHDA and SQIVND (reference sequence).

V gene TRBV7-9 combines with J gene TRBJ2-3; no clear D. This CDR3 comprises 12 residues. V lost 5 bases to trimming and J lost 6 bases, with 9 bases between them. CDR1 and CDR2 (germline): SEHNR, FQNEAQ (reference sequence). Here the CDR3 reads CASSRDYDTQYF. DNA of the CDR3: TGTGCCAGCAGCCGAGATTATGATACGCAGTATTTT.

This clone has only a few counts. This chain links TRBV27 with TRBJ1-4; the match to TRBD1 covers 7 bases. The CDR3 consists of 14 residues. Looked up from germline, CDR1 is MNHEY and CDR2 is SMNVEV (reference sequence). V shed 6 bases and J 5 bases; nucleotides not matched to a gene: 6. CDR3 residues: CASRFRDRNEKLFF. CDR3 DNA: TGTGCCAGCAGATTCAGGGACAGAAATGAAAAACTGTTTTTT.

This chain links TRBV5-8 with TRBJ2-3; 9 bases fit TRBD1. This CDR3 is 15 amino acids long. Trimming took 2 bases from V and 3 from J; bases not matched to a gene: 4. Germline lookup yields CDR1 SGHTS and CDR2 YDEGEE. In DNA form, the CDR3 reads TGTGCCAGCAGCTTCGGACAGGGGCCAACAGATACGCAGTATTTT. As protein: CASSFGQGPTDTQYF. Based on the CDR3 plus reference TRBV5-8 and TRBJ2-3, the full variable domain is EAGVTQSPTHLIKTRGQQATLRCSPISGHTSVYWYQQALGLGLQFLLWYDEGEERNRGNFPPRFSGRQFPNYSSELNVNALELEDSALYLCASSFGQGPTDTQYFGPGTRLTVL.

The rearrangement joins TRBV6-5 to TRBJ1-1, with 7 bases that match TRBD1. Germline V gene data show CDR1 as MNHEY and CDR2 as SVGAGI. This CDR3 is 14 amino acids long. After removal of 6 bases from V and 3 bases from J, the junction contained 7 bases not matched to a gene. CDR3 protein: CASRRGGAYTEAFF. The DNA for the CDR3 is TGTGCCAGCAGGAGAGGGGGCGCTTACACTGAAGCTTTCTTT.

This sequence joins TRBV28 and TRBJ1-3; 7 bases align to TRBD1. There are 14 residues in the CDR3. With 7 bases clipped from V and 4 bases from J, the junction kept 7 bases outside the gene matches. From germline, CDR1 is MDHEN and CDR2 SYDVKM. In DNA, the CDR3 is TGTGCCAGCACCACGGACAGGACCGGAAACACCATATATTTT. This encodes CASTTDRTGNTIYF.

The chain combines TRBV6-5 with TRBJ2-1; D tentatively fits TRBD1 or TRBD2 (6 bases each). The V gene's germline CDR1 is MNHEY and CDR2 SVGAGI. The V end was cut by 2 bases, the J end by 6 bases, with 14 bases between. The CDR3 runs to 15 residues. The CDR3 nucleotides read TGTGCCAGCAGTTACGGGGGGTCACAGGGCAATGAGCAGTTCTTC. Protein sequence: CASSYGGSQGNEQFF.

The V gene is TRBV7-9, the J gene TRBJ2-4; D may be TRBD2 (9 bases). This CDR3 is built from 14 residues. Germline CDR1 and CDR2: SEHNR and FQNEAQ (reference sequence). Trimming removed 4 bases at V and 8 bases at J, with 15 bases between. The CDR3 loop is CASSYLAGQDIQYF. CDR3 sequence (DNA): TGTGCCAGCAGCTATCTAGCGGGACAGGACATTCAGTACTTC.

J is TRBJ2-1 and V is TRBV5-1; 10 bases agree with TRBD2. V shed 0 bases, J shed 6 bases, and the junction held 6 bases outside the gene matches. Germline V CDR1 and CDR2: SGHRS, YFSETQ. This CDR3 has 16 amino acids. CDR3 amino acids: CASSLATSGMGNEQFF. CDR3 bases: TGCGCCAGCAGCTTGGCCACTAGCGGGATGGGCAATGAGCAGTTCTTC.

This clone was seen only once. The rearrangement joins TRBV5-4 to TRBJ2-5, with 7 bases that match TRBD2. CDR1 and CDR2 from the germline V gene are SGHNT and YYREEE (reference sequence). V trimming: 5 bases; J trimming: 4 bases; junction bases outside the gene matches: 14. This CDR3 is built from 16 residues. As DNA, the CDR3 is TGTGCCAGCAGTTGGGGGGGGAGGGCCATCGGAGAGACCCAGTACTTC. Translated: CASSWGGRAIGETQYF.

The chain couples TRBV28 to TRBJ1-3; D is possibly TRBD1 (6 bases). Trimming left V 8 bases short and J 6 bases short, with 17 bases between. The CDR3 contains 14 residues. Germline values: CDR1 MDHEN, CDR2 SYDVKM. DNA of the CDR3: TGTGCCAGCCGTTCGAGCAGGGGAGAAAACACCATATATTTT. Translated: CASRSSRGENTIYF.